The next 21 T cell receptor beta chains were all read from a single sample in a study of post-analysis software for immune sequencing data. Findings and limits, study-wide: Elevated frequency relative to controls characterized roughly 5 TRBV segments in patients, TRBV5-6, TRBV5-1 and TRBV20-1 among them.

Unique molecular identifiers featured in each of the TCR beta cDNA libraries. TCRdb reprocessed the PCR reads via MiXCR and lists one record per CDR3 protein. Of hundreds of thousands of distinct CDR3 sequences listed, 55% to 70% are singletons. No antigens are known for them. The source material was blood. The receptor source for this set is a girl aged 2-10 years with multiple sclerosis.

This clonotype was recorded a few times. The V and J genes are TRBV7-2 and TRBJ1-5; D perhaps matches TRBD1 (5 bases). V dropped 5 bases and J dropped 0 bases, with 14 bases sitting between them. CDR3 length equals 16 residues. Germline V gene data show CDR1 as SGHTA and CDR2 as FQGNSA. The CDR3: CASSPVGPYSNQPQHF. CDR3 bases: TGTGCCAGCAGCCCTGTGGGGCCTTATAGCAATCAGCCCCAGCATTTT.

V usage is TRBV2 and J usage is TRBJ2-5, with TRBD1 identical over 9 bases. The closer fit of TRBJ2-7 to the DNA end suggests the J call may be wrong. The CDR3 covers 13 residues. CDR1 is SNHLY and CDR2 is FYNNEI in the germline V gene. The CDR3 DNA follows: TGTGCCAGCATGAGACAGGGGGGCAACGAGCAGTACTTC. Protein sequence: CASMRQGGNEQYF.

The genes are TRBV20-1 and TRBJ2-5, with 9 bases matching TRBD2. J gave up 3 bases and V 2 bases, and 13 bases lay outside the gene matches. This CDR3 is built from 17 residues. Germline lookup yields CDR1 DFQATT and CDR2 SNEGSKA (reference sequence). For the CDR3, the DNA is TGCAGTGCTAGACCGAGGATAGCGGGGGTTACCAAAGAGACCCAGTACTTC. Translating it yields CSARPRIAGVTKETQYF.

CDR3 sequence reads: CASTKGADTQYF. DNA of the CDR3: TGTGCCAGCACTAAGGGGGCAGATACGCAGTATTTT. The chain employs TRBV12-3 or TRBV12-4 and TRBJ2-3; tentative D call: TRBD1 (6 bases). Trimming removed 7 bases at V and 4 bases at J, with 9 bases between. The CDR3 is 12 residues long.

The CDR3 loop is CASSLRLANTEAFF. For the CDR3, the DNA is TGTGCCAGCAGCTTAAGGCTGGCGAACACTGAAGCTTTCTTT. The chain employs TRBV11-3 and TRBJ1-1; D is unresolved. CDR3 length: 14 residues. V was clipped by 2 bases and J by 1 base, with 8 bases between them. Germline CDR1 reads SGHNT; CDR2 reads YENEEA.

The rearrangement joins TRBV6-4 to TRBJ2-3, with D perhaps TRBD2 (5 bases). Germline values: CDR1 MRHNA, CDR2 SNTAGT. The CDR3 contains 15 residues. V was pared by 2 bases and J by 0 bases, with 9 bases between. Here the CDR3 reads CASSDGGFSTDTQYF. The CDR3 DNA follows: TGTGCCAGCAGTGACGGCGGGTTTAGCACAGATACGCAGTATTTT.

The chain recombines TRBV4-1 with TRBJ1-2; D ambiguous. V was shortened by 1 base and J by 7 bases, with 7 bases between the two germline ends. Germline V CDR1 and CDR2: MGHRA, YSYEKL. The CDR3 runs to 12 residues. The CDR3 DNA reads TGCGCCAGCAGCCAAGTGCGGGGTGGCTACACCTTC. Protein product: CASSQVRGGYTF.

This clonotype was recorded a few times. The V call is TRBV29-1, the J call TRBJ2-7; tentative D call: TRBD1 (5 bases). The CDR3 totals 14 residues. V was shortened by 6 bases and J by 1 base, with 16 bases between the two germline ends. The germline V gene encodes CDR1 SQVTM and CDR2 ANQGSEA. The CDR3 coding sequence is TGCAGCGTAAGTGGCGGAACAGGTTCCTACGAGCAGTACTTC. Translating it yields CSVSGGTGSYEQYF.

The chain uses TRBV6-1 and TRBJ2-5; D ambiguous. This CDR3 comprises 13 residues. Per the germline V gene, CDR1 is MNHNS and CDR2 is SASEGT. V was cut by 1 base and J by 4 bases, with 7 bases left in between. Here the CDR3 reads CASSEEAGETQYF. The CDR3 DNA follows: TGTGCCAGCAGTGAAGAAGCTGGAGAGACCCAGTACTTC.

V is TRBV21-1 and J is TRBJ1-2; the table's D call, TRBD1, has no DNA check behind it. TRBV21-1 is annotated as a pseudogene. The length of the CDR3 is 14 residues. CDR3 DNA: TGTGCCAGCAGCAAACAGGGGTCCTGCTATGGCTACACCTTC. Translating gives CASSKQGSCYGYTF.

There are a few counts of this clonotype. The CDR3 reads CSAGLAGGSRPGEQFF. The CDR3 nucleotides read TGCAGCGCCGGACTAGCGGGGGGTAGCCGGCCTGGAGAGCAGTTCTTC. V usage is TRBV29-1 and J usage is TRBJ2-1; 14 nucleotides match TRBD2. Germline CDR1 SQVTM, CDR2 ANQGSEA. After removal of 7 bases from V and 10 bases from J, the junction contained 15 bases not matched to a gene. The CDR3 sequence is 16 residues long.

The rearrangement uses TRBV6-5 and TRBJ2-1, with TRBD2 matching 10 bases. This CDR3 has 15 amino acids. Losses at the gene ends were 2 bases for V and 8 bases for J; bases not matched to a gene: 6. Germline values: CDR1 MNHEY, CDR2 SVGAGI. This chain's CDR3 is CASSYQRGGQHEQFF. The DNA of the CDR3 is TGTGCCAGCAGTTACCAGCGGGGGGGCCAACATGAGCAGTTCTTC.

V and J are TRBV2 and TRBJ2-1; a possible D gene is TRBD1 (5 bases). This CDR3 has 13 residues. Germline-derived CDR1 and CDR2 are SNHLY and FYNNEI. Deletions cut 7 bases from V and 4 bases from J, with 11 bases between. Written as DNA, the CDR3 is TGTGCCAGCACCTGGACAATTTACAATGAGCAGTTCTTC. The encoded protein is CASTWTIYNEQFF.

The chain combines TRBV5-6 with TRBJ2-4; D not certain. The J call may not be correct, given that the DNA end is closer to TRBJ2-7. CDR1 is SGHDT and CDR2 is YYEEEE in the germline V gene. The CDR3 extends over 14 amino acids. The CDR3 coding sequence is TGTGCCAGCAGCTTGGATCTGTCGCTGGACGAGCAGTACTTC. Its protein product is CASSLDLSLDEQYF.

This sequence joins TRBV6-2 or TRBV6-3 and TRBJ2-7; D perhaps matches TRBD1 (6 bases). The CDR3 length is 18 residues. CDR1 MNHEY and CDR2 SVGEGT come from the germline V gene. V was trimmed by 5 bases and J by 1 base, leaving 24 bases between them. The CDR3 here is CASSPLPGDASGSYEQYF. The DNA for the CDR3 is TGTGCCAGCAGTCCCCTCCCAGGGGACGCTTCGGGGTCCTACGAGCAGTACTTC.

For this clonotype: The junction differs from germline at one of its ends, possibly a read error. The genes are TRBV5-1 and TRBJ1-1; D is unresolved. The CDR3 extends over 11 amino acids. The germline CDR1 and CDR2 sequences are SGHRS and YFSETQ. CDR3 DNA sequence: TGCGCCAGCAGATTGGAGGGCGTCGCTTTCTTT. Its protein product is CASRLEGVAFF.

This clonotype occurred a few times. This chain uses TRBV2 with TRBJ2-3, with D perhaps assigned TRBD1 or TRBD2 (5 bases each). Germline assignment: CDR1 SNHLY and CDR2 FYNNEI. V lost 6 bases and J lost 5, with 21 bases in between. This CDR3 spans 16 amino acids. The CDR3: CASRGIDTHGGDTQYF. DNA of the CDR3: TGTGCCAGCAGGGGAATCGATACCCATGGGGGAGATACGCAGTATTTT.

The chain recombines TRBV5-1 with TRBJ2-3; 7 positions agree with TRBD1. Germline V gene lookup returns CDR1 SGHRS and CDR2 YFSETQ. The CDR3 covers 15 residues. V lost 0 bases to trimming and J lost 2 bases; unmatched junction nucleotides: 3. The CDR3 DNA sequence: TGCGCCAGCAGCTTGGAAGACAGGGTCACAGATACGCAGTATTTT. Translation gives CASSLEDRVTDTQYF.

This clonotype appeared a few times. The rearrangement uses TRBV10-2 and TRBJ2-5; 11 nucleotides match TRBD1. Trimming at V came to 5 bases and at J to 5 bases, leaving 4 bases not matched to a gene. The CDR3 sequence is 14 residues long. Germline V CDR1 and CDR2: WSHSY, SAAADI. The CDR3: CASSWDRGDETQYF. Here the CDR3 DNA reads TGCGCCAGCAGTTGGGACAGGGGGGACGAGACCCAGTACTTC.

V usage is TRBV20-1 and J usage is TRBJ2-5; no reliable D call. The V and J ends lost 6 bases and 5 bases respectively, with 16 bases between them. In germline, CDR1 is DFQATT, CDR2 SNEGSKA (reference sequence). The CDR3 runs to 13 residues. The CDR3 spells CSASPTERETQYF. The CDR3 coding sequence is TGCAGTGCCAGTCCGACGGAGAGGGAGACCCAGTACTTC.

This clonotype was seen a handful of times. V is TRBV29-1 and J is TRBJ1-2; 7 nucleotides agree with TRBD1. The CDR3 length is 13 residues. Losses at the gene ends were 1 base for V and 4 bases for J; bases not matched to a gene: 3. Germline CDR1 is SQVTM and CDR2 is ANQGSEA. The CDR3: CSVEGAGGYGYTF. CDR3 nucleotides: TGCAGCGTTGAAGGGGCAGGGGGCTATGGCTACACCTTC.